This TCR beta chain was observed in a study of cytomegalovirus exposure and HLA in healthy donors. Primers: 60 Vbeta forward and 13 Jbeta reverse. Data came from immunoSEQ multiplex PCR; TCRdb stores just in-frame clones and leaves some out. Of 150,000 to 200,000 clones in the sample, approximately 82% are singletons; the top ten hold about 2%. CDR1 and CDR2 from the germline V gene are SGHNT and YYREEE (reference sequence). V gave up 3 bases and J gave up 7 bases; unmatched junction bases: 1. This CDR3 is 13 amino acids long. A word on this clone: The antigen remains undetermined.

Findings of the study overall: HLA restriction was apparent for most CMV-associated TCR beta chains in a later analysis. As was reported, the HLA-A and HLA-B alleles of most subjects were accurately predicted from TCR beta sequences. One later analysis reportedly identified an Asian-associated ancestry cluster that showed fewer N-insertions than the approximately 700-donor mean. High sensitivity and specificity were reportedly achieved when the classifier diagnosed cytomegalovirus status.

The TCR sequence derives from a woman younger than 35 in good health and CMV-seropositive. Sequencing was carried out using PBMCs. The V and J genes are TRBV5-4 and TRBJ2-7, with 13 bases matching TRBD2. The chain's CDR3 is CASSSGLAGEQYF. CDR3 DNA: TGTGCCAGCAGCTCGGGACTAGCGGGAGAGCAGTACTTC. The full variable domain, rest sourced from reference TRBV5-4 and TRBJ2-7, is ETGVTQSPTHLIKTRGQQVTLRCSSQSGHNTVSWYQQALGQGPQFIFQYYREEENGRGNFPPRFSGLQFPNYSSELNVNALELDDSALYLCASSSGLAGEQYFGPGTRLTVT.